The clone carrying this TCR beta chain has a count of ten or more. Some 30,000 T cell genomes (roughly 190 ng DNA) went into each sorted-subset replicate. Per the authors' pipeline: ImmunoSEQ junction-only sequences lacked quality scores, so their filtering differed. Measured with immunoSEQ multiplex PCR; TCRdb has only the in-frame clones, and not every one. V, J and clone size are those of that table, while D and trimming were read from the DNA. The data contain hundreds of thousands of clones, approximately 79% of them singletons. The sample comes from a study of shared clonotypes between healthy human individuals. V shed 1 base, J shed 5 bases, and the junction held 16 bases outside the gene matches. The CDR3 runs to 18 residues. Germline values: CDR1 MGHRA, CDR2 YSYEKL.

The sequencing sample was made of memory CD4+ T cells sorted from blood. Described subset: CD45RA-negative fraction. The TCR was taken from a woman aged 25 to 39 in good health. The V and J genes are TRBV4-1 and TRBJ2-5; 7 bases map to TRBD2. The CDR3 loop is CASSQVERTRVRSETQYF. The CDR3 DNA reads TGCGCCAGCAGCCAAGTGGAGAGGACTAGGGTTCGCTCGGAGACCCAGTACTTC.